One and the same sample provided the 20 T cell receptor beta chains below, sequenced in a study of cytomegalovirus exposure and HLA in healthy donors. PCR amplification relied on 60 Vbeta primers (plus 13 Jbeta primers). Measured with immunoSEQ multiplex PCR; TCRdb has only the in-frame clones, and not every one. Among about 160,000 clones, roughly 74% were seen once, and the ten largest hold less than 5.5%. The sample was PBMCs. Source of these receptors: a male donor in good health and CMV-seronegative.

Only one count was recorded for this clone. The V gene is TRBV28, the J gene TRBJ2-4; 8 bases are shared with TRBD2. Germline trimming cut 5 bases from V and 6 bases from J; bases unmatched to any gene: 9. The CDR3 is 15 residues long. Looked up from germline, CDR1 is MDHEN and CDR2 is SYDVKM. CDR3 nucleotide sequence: TGTGCCAGCAGTCTTCTAGCGGGCGGGATAAACATTCAGTACTTC. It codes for CASSLLAGGINIQYF.

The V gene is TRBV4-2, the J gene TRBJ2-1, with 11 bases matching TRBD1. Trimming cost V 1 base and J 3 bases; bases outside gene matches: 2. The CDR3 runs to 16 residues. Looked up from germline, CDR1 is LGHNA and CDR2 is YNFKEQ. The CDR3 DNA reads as TGTGCCAGCAGCCAAGGGACAGGGGGCGTCTACAATGAGCAGTTCTTC. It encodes CASSQGTGGVYNEQFF.

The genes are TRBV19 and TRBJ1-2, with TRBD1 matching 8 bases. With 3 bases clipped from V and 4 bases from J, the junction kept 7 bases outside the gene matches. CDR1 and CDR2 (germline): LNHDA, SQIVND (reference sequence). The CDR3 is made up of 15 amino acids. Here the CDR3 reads CASSMPGTGLYGYTF. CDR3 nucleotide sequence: TGTGCCAGTAGTATGCCCGGGACAGGCCTCTATGGCTACACCTTC.

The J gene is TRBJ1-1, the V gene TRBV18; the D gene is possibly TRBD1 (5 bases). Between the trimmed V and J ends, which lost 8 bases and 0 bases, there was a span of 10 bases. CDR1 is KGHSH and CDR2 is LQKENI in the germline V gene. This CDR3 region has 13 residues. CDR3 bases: TGTGCCAGCGGAAACAGGATGAACACTGAAGCTTTCTTT. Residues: CASGNRMNTEAFF.

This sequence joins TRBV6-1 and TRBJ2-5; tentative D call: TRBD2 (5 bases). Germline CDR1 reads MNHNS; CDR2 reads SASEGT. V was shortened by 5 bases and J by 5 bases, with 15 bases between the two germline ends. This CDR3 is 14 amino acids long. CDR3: CASSPTSSGETQYF. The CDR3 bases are TGTGCCAGCAGTCCGACGTCGTCGGGGGAGACCCAGTACTTC.

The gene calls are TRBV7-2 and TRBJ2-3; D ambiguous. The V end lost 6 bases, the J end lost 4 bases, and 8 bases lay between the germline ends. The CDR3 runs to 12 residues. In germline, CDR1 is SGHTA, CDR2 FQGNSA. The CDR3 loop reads CASRFNADTQYF. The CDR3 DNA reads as TGTGCCAGCAGATTCAATGCAGATACGCAGTATTTT.

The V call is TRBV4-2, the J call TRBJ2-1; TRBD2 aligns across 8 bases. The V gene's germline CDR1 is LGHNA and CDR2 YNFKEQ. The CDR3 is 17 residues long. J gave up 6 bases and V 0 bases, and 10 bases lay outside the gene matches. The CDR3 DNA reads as TGTGCCAGCAGCCAAGATGTAACGGGAGGGCCTTTCAATGAGCAGTTCTTC. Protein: CASSQDVTGGPFNEQFF.

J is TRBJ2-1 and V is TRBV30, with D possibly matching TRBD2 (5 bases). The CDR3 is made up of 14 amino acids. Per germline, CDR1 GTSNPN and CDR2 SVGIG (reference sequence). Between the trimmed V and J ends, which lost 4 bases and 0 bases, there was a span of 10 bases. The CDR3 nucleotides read TGTGCCTGGAATCGAGGAGGCTCCTACAATGAGCAGTTCTTC. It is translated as CAWNRGGSYNEQFF.

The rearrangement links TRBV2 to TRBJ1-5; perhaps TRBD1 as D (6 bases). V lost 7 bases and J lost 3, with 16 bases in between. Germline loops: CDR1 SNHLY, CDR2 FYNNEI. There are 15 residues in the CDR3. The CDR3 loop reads CASIPDRNYNQPQHF. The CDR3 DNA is TGTGCCAGCATCCCGGACAGAAACTACAATCAGCCCCAGCATTTT.

The DNA for the CDR3 is TGTGCCAGCAGCTTTGTCCAGGGGGGATCCTACGAGCAGTACTTC. Its protein is CASSFVQGGSYEQYF. V is TRBV7-6 and J is TRBJ2-7; tentative D call: TRBD1 (7 bases). V lost 3 bases, J lost 1 base, and 13 bases lay in between. Germline-derived CDR1 and CDR2 are SGHVS and FNYEAQ. This CDR3 has 15 amino acids.

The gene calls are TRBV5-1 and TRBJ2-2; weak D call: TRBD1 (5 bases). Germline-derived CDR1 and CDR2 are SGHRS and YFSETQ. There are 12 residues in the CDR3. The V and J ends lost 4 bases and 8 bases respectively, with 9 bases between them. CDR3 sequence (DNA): TGCGCCAGCAGCCCAGGGTCGGGGGAGCTGTTTTTT. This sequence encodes CASSPGSGELFF.

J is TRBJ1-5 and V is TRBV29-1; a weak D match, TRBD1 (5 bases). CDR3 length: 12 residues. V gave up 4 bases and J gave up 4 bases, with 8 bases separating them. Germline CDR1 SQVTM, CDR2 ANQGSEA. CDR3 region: CSVVSGNQPQHF. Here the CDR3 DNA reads TGCAGCGTTGTGTCAGGGAATCAGCCCCAGCATTTT.

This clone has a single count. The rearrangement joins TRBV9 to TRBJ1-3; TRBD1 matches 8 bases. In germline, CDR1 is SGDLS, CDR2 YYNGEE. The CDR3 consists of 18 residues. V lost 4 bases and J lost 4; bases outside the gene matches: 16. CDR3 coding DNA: TGTGCCAGCAGCACCCGGACAGGGAAGCTCTCGGGAGGAAACACCATATATTTT. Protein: CASSTRTGKLSGGNTIYF.

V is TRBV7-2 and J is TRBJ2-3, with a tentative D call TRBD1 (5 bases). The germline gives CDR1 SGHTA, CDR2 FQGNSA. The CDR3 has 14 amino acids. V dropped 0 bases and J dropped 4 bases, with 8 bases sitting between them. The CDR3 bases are TGTGCCAGCAGCTTAGCGCAGGGCCCAGATACGCAGTATTTT. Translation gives CASSLAQGPDTQYF. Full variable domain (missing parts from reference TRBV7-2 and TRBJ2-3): GAGVSQSPSNKVTEKGKDVELRCDPISGHTALYWYRQSLGQGLEFLIYFQGNSAPDKSGLPSDRFSAERTGGSVSTLTIQRTQQEDSAVYLCASSLAQGPDTQYFGPGTRLTVL.

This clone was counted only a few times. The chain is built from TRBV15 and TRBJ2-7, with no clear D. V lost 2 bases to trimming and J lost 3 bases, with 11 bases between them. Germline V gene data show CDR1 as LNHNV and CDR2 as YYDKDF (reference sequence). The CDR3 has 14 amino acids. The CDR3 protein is CATSRSLEVYEQYF. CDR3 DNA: TGTGCCACCAGCAGATCCCTAGAGGTCTACGAGCAGTACTTC.

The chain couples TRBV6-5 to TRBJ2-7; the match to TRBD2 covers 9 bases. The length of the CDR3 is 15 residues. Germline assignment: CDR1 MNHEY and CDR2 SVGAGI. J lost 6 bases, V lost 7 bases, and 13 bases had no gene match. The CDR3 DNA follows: TGTGCCAGCAATGAGGGGCGGGAGGGCAGGAGCGAGCAGTACTTC. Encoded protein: CASNEGREGRSEQYF.

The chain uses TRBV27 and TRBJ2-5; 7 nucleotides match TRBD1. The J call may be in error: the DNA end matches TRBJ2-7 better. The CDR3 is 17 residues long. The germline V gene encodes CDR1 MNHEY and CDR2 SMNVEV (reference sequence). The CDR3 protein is CASSFLRTGRTDYEQYF. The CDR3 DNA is TGTGCCAGCAGTTTCCTTCGGACAGGCCGTACGGACTACGAGCAGTACTTC.

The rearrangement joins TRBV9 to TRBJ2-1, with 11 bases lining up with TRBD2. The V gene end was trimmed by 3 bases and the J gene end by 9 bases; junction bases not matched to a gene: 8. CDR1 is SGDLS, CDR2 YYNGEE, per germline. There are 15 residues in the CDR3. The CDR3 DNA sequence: TGTGCCAGCAGCGCTATAGCGGGGGGGCCGGTTGAGCAGTTCTTC. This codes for CASSAIAGGPVEQFF.

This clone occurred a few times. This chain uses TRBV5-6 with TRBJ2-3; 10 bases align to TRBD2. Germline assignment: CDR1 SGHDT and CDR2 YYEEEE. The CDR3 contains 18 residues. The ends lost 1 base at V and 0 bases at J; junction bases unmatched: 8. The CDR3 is CASSLRTSGSTSTDTQYF. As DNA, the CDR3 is TGTGCCAGCAGCTTGCGGACTAGCGGTTCCACTAGCACAGATACGCAGTATTTT.

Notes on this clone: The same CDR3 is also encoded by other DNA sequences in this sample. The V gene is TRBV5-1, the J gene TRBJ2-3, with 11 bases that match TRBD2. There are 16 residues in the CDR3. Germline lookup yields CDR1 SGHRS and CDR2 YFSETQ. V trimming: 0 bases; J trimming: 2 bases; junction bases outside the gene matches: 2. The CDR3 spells CASSLASGGLTDTQYF. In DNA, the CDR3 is TGCGCCAGCAGCTTGGCTAGCGGGGGGCTCACAGATACGCAGTATTTT.